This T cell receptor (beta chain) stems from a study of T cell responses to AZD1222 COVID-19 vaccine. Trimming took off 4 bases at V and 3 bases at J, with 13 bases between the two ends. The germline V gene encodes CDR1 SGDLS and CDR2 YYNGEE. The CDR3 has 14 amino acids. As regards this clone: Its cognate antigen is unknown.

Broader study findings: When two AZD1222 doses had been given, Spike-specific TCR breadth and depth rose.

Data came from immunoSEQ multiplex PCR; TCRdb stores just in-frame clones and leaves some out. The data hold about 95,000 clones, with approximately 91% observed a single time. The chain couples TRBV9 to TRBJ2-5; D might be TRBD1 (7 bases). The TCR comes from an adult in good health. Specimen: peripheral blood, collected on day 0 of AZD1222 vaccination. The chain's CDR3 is CASSQQGGEETQYF. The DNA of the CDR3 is TGTGCCAGCAGCCAGCAGGGGGGAGAAGAGACCCAGTACTTC.